This TCR beta chain was captured in a study of shared clonotypes between healthy human individuals. The germline V gene has CDR1 MDHEN and CDR2 SYDVKM. This CDR3 is 17 amino acids long. V shed 2 bases, J shed 5 bases, and the junction held 9 bases outside the gene matches. CD4+ cell separation produced CD45RA+ naive and CD45RA-negative memory subsets. Here immunoSEQ multiplex PCR was the method, and the copy in TCRdb shows in-frame clones only, minus some. This sample yields 740,000 or so clones, of which about three quarters are seen a single time; 1.5% to 2% belongs to the top ten. This TCR was recovered from a woman aged 25 to 39 in good health. The sequencing input was memory CD4+ T cells sorted from blood. The sample's subset: CD45RA-negative fraction. J is TRBJ2-7 and V is TRBV28; 13 nucleotides agree with TRBD2. CDR3 sequence: CASSLGTSGRAVDEQYF. The CDR3 DNA is TGTGCCAGCAGTTTAGGAACTAGCGGGAGGGCGGTGGACGAGCAGTACTTC.